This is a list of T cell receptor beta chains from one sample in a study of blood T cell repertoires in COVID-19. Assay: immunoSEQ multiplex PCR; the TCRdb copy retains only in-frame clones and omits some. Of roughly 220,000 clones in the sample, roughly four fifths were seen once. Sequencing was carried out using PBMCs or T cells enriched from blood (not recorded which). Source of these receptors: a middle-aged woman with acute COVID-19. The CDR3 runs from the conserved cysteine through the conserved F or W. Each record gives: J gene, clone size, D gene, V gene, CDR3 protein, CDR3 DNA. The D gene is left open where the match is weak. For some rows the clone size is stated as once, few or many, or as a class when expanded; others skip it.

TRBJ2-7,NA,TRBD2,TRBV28,CASRVAGGPLHEQYF,TGTGCCAGCAGAGTAGCGGGAGGGCCCTTACACGAGCAGTACTTC
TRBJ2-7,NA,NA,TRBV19,CASSGDRGYEQYF,TGTGCCAGTAGTGGCGACAGAGGCTACGAGCAGTACTTC
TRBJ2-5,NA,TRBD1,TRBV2,CASSEDRGSETQYF,TGTGCCAGCAGTGAAGACAGGGGATCGGAGACCCAGTACTTC
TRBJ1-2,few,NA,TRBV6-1,CASSEQGYGYTF,TGTGCCAGCAGTGAACAGGGCTATGGCTACACCTTC
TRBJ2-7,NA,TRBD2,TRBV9,CASSGGLASYEQYF,TGTGCCAGCAGCGGGGGACTAGCCTCCTACGAGCAGTACTTC
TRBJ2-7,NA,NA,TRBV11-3,CASSLARERAYEQYF,TGTGCCAGCAGCTTAGCCAGGGAAAGGGCCTACGAGCAGTACTTC
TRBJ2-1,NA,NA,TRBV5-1,CASSLGLAGASYNEQFF,TGCGCCAGCAGCTTGGGGTTGGCGGGGGCCTCCTACAATGAGCAGTTCTTC
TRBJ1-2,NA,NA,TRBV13,CASSFRGGDYGYTF,TGTGCCAGCAGCTTCCGGGGGGGTGACTATGGCTACACCTTC
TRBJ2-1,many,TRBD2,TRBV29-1,CSVVRPGLAGDYNEQFF,TGCAGCGTTGTCCGGCCGGGACTAGCGGGGGATTACAATGAGCAGTTCTTC
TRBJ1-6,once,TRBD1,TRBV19,CASRQGGRGNSPLHF,TGTGCCAGCAGGCAGGGGGGCCGAGGCAATTCACCCCTCCACTTT
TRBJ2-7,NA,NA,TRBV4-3,CASSPHGTPPGNEQYF,TGCGCCAGCAGCCCGCACGGGACTCCCCCCGGCAACGAGCAGTACTTC
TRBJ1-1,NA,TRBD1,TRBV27,CATVRQGTGTEAFF,TGTGCCACCGTGCGACAGGGCACAGGCACTGAAGCTTTCTTT
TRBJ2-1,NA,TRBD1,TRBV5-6,CASSTNPGQGANEQFF,TGTGCCAGCAGCACCAACCCGGGACAGGGGGCTAATGAGCAGTTCTTC
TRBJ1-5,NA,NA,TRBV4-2,CASSQGRAQPQHF,TGTGCCAGCAGCCAAGGGAGGGCTCAGCCCCAGCATTTT
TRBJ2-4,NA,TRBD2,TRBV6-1,CASSGTGTSGGLAKNIQYF,TGTGCCAGCAGTGGGACCGGGACTAGCGGGGGCCTAGCCAAAAACATTCAGTACTTC
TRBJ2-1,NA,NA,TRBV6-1,CASAPAGVHNEQFF,TGTGCCAGCGCACCGGCAGGTGTCCACAATGAGCAGTTCTTC
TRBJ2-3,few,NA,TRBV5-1,CASSQTTGISTDTQYF,TGCGCCAGCAGCCAAACAACAGGGATTAGCACAGATACGCAGTATTTT
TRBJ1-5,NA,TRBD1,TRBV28,CASSLFQGDQPQHF,TGTGCCAGCAGTTTATTTCAGGGGGATCAGCCCCAGCATTTT
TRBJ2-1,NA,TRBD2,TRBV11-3,CASSVRTGGPLNNEQFF,TGTGCCAGCAGCGTAAGAACGGGGGGGCCGCTTAACAATGAGCAGTTCTTC
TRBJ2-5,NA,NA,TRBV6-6,CASSRRHSQETQYF,TGTGCCAGCAGCCGTCGACACAGCCAAGAGACCCAGTACTTC
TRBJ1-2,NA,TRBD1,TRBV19,CASSPGTGSYGYTF,TGTGCCAGTAGTCCTGGGACAGGGAGCTATGGCTACACCTTC
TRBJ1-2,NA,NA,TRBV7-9,CASSLRGLYYGYTF,TGTGCCAGCAGCCTAAGGGGATTGTACTATGGCTACACCTTC
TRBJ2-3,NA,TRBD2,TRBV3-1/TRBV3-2,CASRARLAGARDTQYF,TGTGCCAGCAGGGCTCGACTAGCGGGGGCCCGGGATACGCAGTATTTT
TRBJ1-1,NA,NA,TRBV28,CASSSRVRTEAFF,TGTGCCAGCAGTTCCAGGGTTCGGACTGAAGCTTTCTTT
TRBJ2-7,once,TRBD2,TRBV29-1,CSATAAGDLHEQYF,TGCAGCGCCACCGCAGCGGGAGATCTCCACGAGCAGTACTTC
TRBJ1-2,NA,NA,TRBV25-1,CASSDRQFNYGYTF,TGTGCCAGCAGTGATCGACAGTTTAACTATGGCTACACCTTC
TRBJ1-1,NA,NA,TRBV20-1,CSARYNTEAFF,TGCAGTGCTAGATATAACACTGAAGCTTTCTTT
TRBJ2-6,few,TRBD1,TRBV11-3,CASSPGQGDTGANVLTF,TGTGCCAGCAGCCCGGGACAGGGAGACACTGGGGCCAACGTCCTGACTTTC
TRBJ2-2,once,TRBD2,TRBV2,CASSPLREAGELFF,TGTGCCAGCAGCCCTCTACGGGAGGCCGGGGAGCTGTTTTTT
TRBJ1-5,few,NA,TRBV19,CASSIGGLGNQPQHF,TGTGCCAGTAGTATAGGGGGGCTAGGGAATCAGCCCCAGCATTTT
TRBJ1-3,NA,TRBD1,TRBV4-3,CASSPTGAWSGNTIYF,TGCGCCAGCAGCCCAACAGGGGCTTGGTCTGGAAACACCATATATTTT
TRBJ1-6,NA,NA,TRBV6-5,CASKGQLNSPLHF,TGTGCCAGCAAAGGACAGCTCAATTCACCCCTCCACTTT
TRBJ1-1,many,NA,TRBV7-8,CASSLGQNTEAFF,TGTGCCAGCAGCTTGGGACAGAACACTGAAGCTTTCTTT
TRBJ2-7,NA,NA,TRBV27,CASSSGSYEQYF,TGTGCCAGCAGTTCCGGGTCCTACGAGCAGTACTTC
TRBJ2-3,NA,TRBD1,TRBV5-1,CASSPGTGRDTQYF,TGCGCCAGCAGCCCCGGGACAGGGAGAGATACGCAGTATTTT
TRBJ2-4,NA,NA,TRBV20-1,CSASTLAENIQYF,TGCAGTGCTAGTACTCTAGCAGAAAACATTCAGTACTTC
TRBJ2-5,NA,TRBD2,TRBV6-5,CASSPTSGRGETQYF,TGTGCCAGCAGCCCGACTAGCGGCCGGGGAGAGACCCAGTACTTC
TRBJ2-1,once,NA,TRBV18,CASSPGAPGVGEQFF,TGTGCCAGCTCACCTGGGGCCCCGGGTGTAGGGGAGCAGTTCTTC
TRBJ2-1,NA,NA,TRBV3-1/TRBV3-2,CASSQVLPSRVWEQFF,TGTGCCAGCAGCCAAGTCCTCCCCTCGAGGGTGTGGGAGCAGTTCTTC
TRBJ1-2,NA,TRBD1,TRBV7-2,CASRDGQGPYGYTF,TGTGCCAGCAGAGACGGACAGGGTCCGTATGGCTACACCTTC
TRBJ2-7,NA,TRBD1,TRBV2,CASRETGGDYEQYF,TGTGCCAGCAGGGAGACAGGGGGCGACTACGAGCAGTACTTC
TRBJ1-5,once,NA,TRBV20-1,CSASNGGRYSNQPQHF,TGCAGTGCTAGTAACGGGGGACGGTATAGCAATCAGCCCCAGCATTTT
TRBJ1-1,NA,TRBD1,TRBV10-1,CASSPGGVGEAFF,TGCGCCAGCAGCCCAGGGGGAGTAGGTGAAGCTTTCTTT
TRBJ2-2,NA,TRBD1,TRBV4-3,CASSHGTGGTFSERLFF,TGCGCCAGCAGCCACGGTACAGGGGGCACGTTTTCGGAGCGGCTGTTTTTT
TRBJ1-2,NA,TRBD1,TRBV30,CAWRPPRDRGPNYGYTF,TGTGCCTGGAGGCCCCCCCGGGACAGGGGGCCCAACTATGGCTACACCTTC
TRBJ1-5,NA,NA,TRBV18,CASSPPSGHPRQPQHF,TGTGCCAGCTCACCACCTTCCGGACACCCCCGTCAGCCCCAGCATTTT
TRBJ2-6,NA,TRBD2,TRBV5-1,CASSLATSGSPGANVLTF,TGCGCCAGCAGCTTGGCGACTAGCGGGAGCCCCGGGGCCAACGTCCTGACTTTC
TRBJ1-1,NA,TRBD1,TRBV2,CATMGQGNTEAFF,TGTGCCACCATGGGACAGGGGAACACTGAAGCTTTCTTT
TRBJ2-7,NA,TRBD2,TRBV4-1,CASSPLAGEDEQYF,TGCGCCAGCAGCCCCTTAGCGGGAGAAGACGAGCAGTACTTC
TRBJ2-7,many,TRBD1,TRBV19,CATGTVSYEQYF,TGTGCCACAGGGACAGTTTCCTACGAGCAGTACTTC
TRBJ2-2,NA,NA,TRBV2,CASSEASLNTGELFF,TGTGCCAGCAGTGAAGCCAGTCTGAACACCGGGGAGCTGTTTTTT
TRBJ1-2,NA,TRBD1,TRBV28,CASSLRTGRGGYTF,TGTGCCAGCAGTTTAAGGACAGGGCGAGGCGGCTACACCTTC
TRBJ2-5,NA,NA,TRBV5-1,CASSSQEGARETQYF,TGCGCCAGCAGCTCCCAGGAGGGGGCGAGGGAGACCCAGTACTTC
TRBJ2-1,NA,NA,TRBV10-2,CASSSGATYNEQFF,TGCGCCAGCAGCTCCGGTGCTACCTACAATGAGCAGTTCTTC
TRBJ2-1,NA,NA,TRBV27,CASSPVKGGEQFF,TGTGCCAGCAGTCCCGTTAAGGGAGGTGAGCAGTTCTTC
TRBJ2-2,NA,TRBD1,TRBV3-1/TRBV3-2,CASSQAGTGGGELFF,TGTGCCAGCAGCCAGGCCGGGACAGGGGGCGGGGAGCTGTTTTTT
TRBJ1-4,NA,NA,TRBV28,CASGHSQANEKLFF,TGTGCCAGCGGACACAGTCAGGCTAATGAAAAACTGTTTTTT
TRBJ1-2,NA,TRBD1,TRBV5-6,CASSSWGTQGAQGYTF,TGTGCCAGCAGCTCGTGGGGGACACAGGGGGCGCAAGGCTACACCTTC
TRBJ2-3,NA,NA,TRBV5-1,CASSLEPSTDTQYF,TGCGCCAGCAGCTTGGAGCCTAGCACAGATACGCAGTATTTT